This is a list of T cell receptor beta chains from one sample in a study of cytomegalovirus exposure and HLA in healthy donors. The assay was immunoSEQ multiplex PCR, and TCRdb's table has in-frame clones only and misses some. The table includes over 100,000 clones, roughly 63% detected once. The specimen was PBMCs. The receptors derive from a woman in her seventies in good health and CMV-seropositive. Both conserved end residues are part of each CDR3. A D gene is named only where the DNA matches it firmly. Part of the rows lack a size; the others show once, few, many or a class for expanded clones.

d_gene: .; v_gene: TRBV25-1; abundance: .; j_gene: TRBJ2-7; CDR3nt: TGTGCCAGCAGTGACTGGGGCCAGGGCTACGAGCAGTACTTC; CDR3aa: CASSDWGQGYEQYF
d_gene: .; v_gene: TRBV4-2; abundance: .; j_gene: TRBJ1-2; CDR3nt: TGTGCCAGCAGCCAAGATATCCCCTCCTATGGCTACACCTTC; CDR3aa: CASSQDIPSYGYTF
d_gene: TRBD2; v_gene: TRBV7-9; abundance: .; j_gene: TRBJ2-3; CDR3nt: TGTGCCAGCAGCTCCCGAGCGGGGAACACAGATACGCAGTATTTT; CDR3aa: CASSSRAGNTDTQYF
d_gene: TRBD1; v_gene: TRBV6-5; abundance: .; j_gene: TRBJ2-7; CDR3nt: TGTGCCAGCAGTTACGCACCCAGGACAGGGAACGAGCAGTACTTC; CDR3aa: CASSYAPRTGNEQYF
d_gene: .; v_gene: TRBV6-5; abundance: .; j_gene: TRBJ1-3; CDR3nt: TGTGCCAGCAGTTACTCACCAGGCCCCTCTGGAAACACCATATATTTT; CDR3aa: CASSYSPGPSGNTIYF
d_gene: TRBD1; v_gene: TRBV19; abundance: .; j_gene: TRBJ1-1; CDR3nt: TGTGCCAGCGACAGGGCCGGGGGCACTGAAGCTTTCTTT; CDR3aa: CASDRAGGTEAFF
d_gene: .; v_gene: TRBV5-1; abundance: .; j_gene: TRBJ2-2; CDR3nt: TGCGCCAGCAGCTCCTCCCCTGACAGGAACACCGGGGAGCTGTTTTTT; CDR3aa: CASSSSPDRNTGELFF
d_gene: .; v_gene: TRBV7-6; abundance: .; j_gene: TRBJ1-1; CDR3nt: TGTGCCAGCAGCTTAGGATTACGGGCTGAAGCTTTCTTT; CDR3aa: CASSLGLRAEAFF
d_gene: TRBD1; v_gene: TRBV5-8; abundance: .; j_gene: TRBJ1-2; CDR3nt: TGTGCCAGCAGCTCGACAGGGGGGACTTACTATGGCTACACCTTC; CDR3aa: CASSSTGGTYYGYTF
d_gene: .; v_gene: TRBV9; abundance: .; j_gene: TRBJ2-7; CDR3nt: TGTGCCAGCAGCGTAGCCCCCAGGTCCTACGAGCAGTACTTC; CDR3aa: CASSVAPRSYEQYF
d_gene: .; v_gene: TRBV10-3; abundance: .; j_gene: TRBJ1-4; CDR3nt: TGTGCCATCAGTGATCCCACAGCGGAGGGTGAAAAACTGTTTTTT; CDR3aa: CAISDPTAEGEKLFF
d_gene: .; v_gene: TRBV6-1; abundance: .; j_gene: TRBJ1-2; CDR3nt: TGTGCCAGCAGTGAGAATATTATCCAGGGGAGCTATGGCTACACCTTC; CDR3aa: CASSENIIQGSYGYTF
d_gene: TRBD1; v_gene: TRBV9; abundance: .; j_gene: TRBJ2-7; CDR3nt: TGTGCCAGCAGCCTAGGGACAGGGGAAGGCTACGAGCAGTACTTC; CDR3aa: CASSLGTGEGYEQYF
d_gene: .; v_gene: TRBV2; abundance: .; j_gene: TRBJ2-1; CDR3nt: TGTGCCAGCAGTGAAACTAGATCCTACAATGAGCAGTTCTTC; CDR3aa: CASSETRSYNEQFF
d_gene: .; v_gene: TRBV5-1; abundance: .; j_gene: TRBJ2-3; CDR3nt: TGCGCCAGCAGCTTGCTACCAGGGGATTCAGATACGCAGTATTTT; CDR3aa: CASSLLPGDSDTQYF
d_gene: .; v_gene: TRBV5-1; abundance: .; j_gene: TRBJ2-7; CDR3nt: TGCGCCAGCAGCGTCGTACGGGGAAACTACGAGCAGTACTTC; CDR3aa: CASSVVRGNYEQYF
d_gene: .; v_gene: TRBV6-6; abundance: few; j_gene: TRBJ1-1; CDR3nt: TGTGCCAGCAGCCGCGGACACCAAAAGGCTTTCTTT; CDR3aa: CASSRGHQKAFF
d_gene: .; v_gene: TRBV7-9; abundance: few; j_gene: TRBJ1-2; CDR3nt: TGTGCCAGCAGCTTAACCGACAGAGGCTATGGCTACACCTTC; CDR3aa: CASSLTDRGYGYTF
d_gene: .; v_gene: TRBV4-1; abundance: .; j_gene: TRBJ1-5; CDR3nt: TGCGCCAGCAGCCAGGACCAGGGGAAATTGAATCAGCCCCAGCATTTT; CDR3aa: CASSQDQGKLNQPQHF
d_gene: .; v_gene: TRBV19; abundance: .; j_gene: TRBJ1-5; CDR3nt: TGTGCCAGTAAGGGGGGTGGGGAGGGATCTCAGCCCCAGCATTTT; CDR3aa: CASKGGGEGSQPQHF
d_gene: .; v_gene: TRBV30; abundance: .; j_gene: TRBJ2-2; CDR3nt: TGTGCCTGGAAGGGGCAGGCCTCCGGGGAGCTGTTTTTT; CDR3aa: CAWKGQASGELFF
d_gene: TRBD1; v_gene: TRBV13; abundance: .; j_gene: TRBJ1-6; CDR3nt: TGTGCCAGCAGTCGCGGACAGGGGGGTCTGTCACCCCTCCACTTT; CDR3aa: CASSRGQGGLSPLHF
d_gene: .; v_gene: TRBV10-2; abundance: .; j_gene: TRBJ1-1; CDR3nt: TGCGCCAGCAGTGAGAATGGCCAGTACACTGAAGCTTTCTTT; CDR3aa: CASSENGQYTEAFF
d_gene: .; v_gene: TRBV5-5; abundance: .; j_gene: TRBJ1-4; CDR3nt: TGTGCCAGCAGCCACCGAACAGGAGGGGTTGGTGAAAAACTGTTTTTT; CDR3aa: CASSHRTGGVGEKLFF
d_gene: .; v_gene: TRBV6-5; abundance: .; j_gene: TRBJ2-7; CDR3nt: TGTGCCACTAAGAGGAACCGGGACATCAGCTACGAGCAGTACTTC; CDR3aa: CATKRNRDISYEQYF
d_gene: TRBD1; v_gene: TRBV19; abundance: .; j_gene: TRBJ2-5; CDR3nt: TGTGCCAGTAGTTTGGGACAGGGGGATGGAGAGACCCAGTACTTC; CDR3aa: CASSLGQGDGETQYF
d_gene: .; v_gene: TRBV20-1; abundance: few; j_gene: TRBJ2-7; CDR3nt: TGCAGTGTTACACAGGGCTACGAGCAGTACTTC; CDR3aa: CSVTQGYEQYF
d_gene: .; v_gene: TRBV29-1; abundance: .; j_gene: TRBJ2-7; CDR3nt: TGCAGCGTTGTCCTTCCGGGCAGGGTTGCCTACGAGCAGTACTTC; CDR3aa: CSVVLPGRVAYEQYF
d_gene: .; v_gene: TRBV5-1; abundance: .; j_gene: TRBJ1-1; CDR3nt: TGCGCCAGCAGCCGGATGGGGGGGATAGCTGAAGCTTTCTTT; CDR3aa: CASSRMGGIAEAFF
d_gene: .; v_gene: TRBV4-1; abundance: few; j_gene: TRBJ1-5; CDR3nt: TGCGCCAGCAGCCAAGCAGGGGTCGGGAATCAGCCCCAGCATTTT; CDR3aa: CASSQAGVGNQPQHF
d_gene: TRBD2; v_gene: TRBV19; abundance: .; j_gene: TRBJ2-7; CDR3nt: TGTGCCAGTAGTATGGGCCTAGCGGGGGCCTACGAGCAGTACTTC; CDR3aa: CASSMGLAGAYEQYF
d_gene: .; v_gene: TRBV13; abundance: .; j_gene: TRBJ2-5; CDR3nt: TGTGCCAGCAGCTTAGGACAGGCTATTCAAGAGACCCAGTACTTC; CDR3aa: CASSLGQAIQETQYF
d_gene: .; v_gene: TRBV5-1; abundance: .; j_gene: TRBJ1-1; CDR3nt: TGCGCCAGCAGCTTGGCGGGTTCAGCTTTCTTT; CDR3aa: CASSLAGSAFF
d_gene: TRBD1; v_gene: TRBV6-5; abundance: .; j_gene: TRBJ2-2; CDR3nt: TGTGCCAGCGCGGGGACAGGGAACACCGGGGAGCTGTTTTTT; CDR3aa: CASAGTGNTGELFF
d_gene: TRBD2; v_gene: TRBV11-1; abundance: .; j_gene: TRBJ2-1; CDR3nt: TGTGCCAGCAGCTTAGAGCGGGGTTTCAATGAGCAGTTCTTC; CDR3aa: CASSLERGFNEQFF
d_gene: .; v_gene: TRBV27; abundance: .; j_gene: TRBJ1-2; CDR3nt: TGTGCCAGCAGTCCCTACGGAGGGAACTACGGCTACACCTTC; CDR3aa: CASSPYGGNYGYTF
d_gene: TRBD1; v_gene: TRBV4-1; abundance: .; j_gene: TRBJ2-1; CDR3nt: TGCGCCAGCAGCCAAACAGGGGGCCTTTACAATGAGCAGTTCTTC; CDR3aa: CASSQTGGLYNEQFF
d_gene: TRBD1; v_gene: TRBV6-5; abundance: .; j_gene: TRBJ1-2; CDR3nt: TGTGCCAGCAGTCGCGGACAGGGGAAGGGCTACACCTTC; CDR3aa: CASSRGQGKGYTF
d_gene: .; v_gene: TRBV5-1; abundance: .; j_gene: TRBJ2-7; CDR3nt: TGCGCCAGCAGCTCCGGGTCCGAGCAGTACTTC; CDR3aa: CASSSGSEQYF
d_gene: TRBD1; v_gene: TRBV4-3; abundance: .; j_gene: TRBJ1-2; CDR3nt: TGCGCCAGCAGCCAAGATCACACAGGGGGTGGCTACACCTTC; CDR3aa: CASSQDHTGGGYTF
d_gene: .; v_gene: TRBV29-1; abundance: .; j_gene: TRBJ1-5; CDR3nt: TGCAGCGTTAAGACAGCCTATAGCAATCAGCCCCAGCATTTT; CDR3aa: CSVKTAYSNQPQHF
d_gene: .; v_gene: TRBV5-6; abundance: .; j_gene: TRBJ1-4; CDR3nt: TGTGCCAGCAGCTTGGCCGAAGGGGTAGCCGAAAACCTGTTTTTT; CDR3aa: CASSLAEGVAENLFF
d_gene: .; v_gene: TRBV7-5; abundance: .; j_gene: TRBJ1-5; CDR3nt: TGTGCCAGAAGCCCCCCCTTTGACTGCCAGCCCCAGCATTTT; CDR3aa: CARSPPFDCQPQHF
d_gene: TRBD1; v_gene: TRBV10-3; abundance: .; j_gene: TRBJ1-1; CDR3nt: TGTGCCATCACCCCCGGACAGGGAAACACTGAAGCTTTCTTT; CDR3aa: CAITPGQGNTEAFF
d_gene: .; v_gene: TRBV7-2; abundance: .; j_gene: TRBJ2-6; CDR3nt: TGTGCCAGCAGCGCCCGGTCTGGGGCCAACGTCCTGACTTTC; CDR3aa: CASSARSGANVLTF
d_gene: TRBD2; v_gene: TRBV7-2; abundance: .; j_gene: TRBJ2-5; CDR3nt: TGTGCCAGCAGCTTAGGAGGGTTAGCGGGGGGCCTCCAAGAGACCCAGTACTTC; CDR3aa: CASSLGGLAGGLQETQYF
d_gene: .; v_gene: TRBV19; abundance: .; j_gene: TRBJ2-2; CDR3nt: TGTGCCAGTAGTATGCGAGGGATTAACACCGGGGAGCTGTTTTTT; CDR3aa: CASSMRGINTGELFF
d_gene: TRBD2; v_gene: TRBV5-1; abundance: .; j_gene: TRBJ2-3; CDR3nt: TGCGCCAGCAGCTTCGTAGCGGGGAGCACAGATACGCAGTATTTT; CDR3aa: CASSFVAGSTDTQYF
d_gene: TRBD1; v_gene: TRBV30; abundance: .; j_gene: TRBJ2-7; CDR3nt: TGTGCCTGGATGAGACAGGGGTTGTACGAGCAGTACTTC; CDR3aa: CAWMRQGLYEQYF
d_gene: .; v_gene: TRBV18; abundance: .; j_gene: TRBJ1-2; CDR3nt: TGTGCCAGCTCACCTAGCGACAGGCCCTATGGCTACACCTTC; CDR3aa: CASSPSDRPYGYTF